These 15 T cell receptor beta chains originate from one sample sequenced in a study of T cell changes during pregnancy in multiple sclerosis. The data were produced by immunoSEQ multiplex PCR, yet TCRdb's version contains in-frame clones alone and is incomplete. The sample has fewer than 90,000 clones; 90% to 95% are singletons. The material sequenced was peripheral blood, taken in the first trimester of pregnancy. The receptor set was obtained from a female donor with multiple sclerosis, enrolled in a pregnancy study.

The chain carries TRBV10-3 and TRBJ2-1; D is unresolved. Germline V gene lookup returns CDR1 ENHRY and CDR2 SYGVKD. Trimming removed 3 bases at V and 1 base at J, with 7 bases between. The CDR3 spans 14 residues. CDR3 in amino acids: CAISDLVSYNEQFF. The CDR3 DNA reads as TGTGCCATCAGTGATCTTGTATCCTACAATGAGCAGTTCTTC.

CDR3: CASTPRGQGPTDTQYF. DNA for the CDR3: TGTGCCAGCACCCCAAGGGGACAGGGACCCACAGATACGCAGTATTTT. The rearrangement uses TRBV28 and TRBJ2-3; 9 bases match TRBD1. Germline V lookup: CDR1 MDHEN, CDR2 SYDVKM. The CDR3 runs 16 residues. Trimming removed 7 bases from V and 2 bases from J; junction bases left unmatched: 10.

Details on this clone: Other nucleotide sequences in the sample specify the same CDR3. The chain has TRBV2 and TRBJ1-1, with D possibly matching TRBD1 (5 bases). This CDR3 has 14 amino acids. Trimming pared 3 bases from V and 2 bases from J, leaving 10 bases between. The germline CDR1 and CDR2 sequences are SNHLY and FYNNEI. CDR3 DNA sequence: TGTGCCAGCAGTGACCGGGGGGGTAACACTGAAGCTTTCTTT. It encodes CASSDRGGNTEAFF.

The chain recombines TRBV7-3 with TRBJ2-6; tentative D call: TRBD2 (7 bases). The V gene's germline CDR1 is SGHTA and CDR2 FQGTGA. The V end lost 0 bases, the J end lost 1 base, and 13 bases lay between the germline ends. This CDR3 has 18 amino acids. The CDR3 protein is CASSLTGGASSGANVLTF. CDR3 coding DNA: TGTGCCAGCAGCTTAACGGGGGGGGCTTCGTCTGGGGCCAACGTCCTGACTTTC.

The rearrangement links TRBV12-5 to TRBJ1-1, with 7 nucleotides matching TRBD1. The CDR3 extends over 13 amino acids. Germline V gene data show CDR1 as LGHNT and CDR2 as FRNRAP. The J segment lost 4 bases and the V segment lost 5 bases, leaving 4 bases of the junction unmatched. CDR3 DNA sequence: TGTGCTAGTGGTCCCAGGGGGGCCACTGAAGCTTTCTTT. As protein: CASGPRGATEAFF.

The rearrangement uses TRBV30 and TRBJ2-3; a possible D gene is TRBD2 (6 bases). Germline V gene data show CDR1 as GTSNPN and CDR2 as SVGIG (reference sequence). The CDR3 loop spans 13 amino acids. V lost 2 bases, J lost 5 bases, and 11 bases lay in between. In DNA form, the CDR3 reads TGTGCCTGGAGTTCCCAGGGAGGAGATACGCAGTATTTT. It translates to CAWSSQGGDTQYF.

The chain couples TRBV15 to TRBJ1-2; unclear D gene. Germline V lookup: CDR1 LNHNV, CDR2 YYDKDF (reference sequence). The CDR3 extends over 13 amino acids. The V end was cut by 0 bases, the J end by 3 bases, with 5 bases between. The CDR3 DNA is TGTGCCACCAGCAGAGACCCGGACTATGGCTACACCTTC. Its translation is CATSRDPDYGYTF.

J is TRBJ1-1 and V is TRBV19, with 7 bases aligning to TRBD1. Germline loops: CDR1 LNHDA, CDR2 SQIVND (reference sequence). The trim removed 5 bases at V and 0 bases at J, leaving 9 bases unmatched. This CDR3 contains 16 residues. The CDR3 loop reads CASSSTGKGMNTEAFF. CDR3 in DNA: TGTGCCAGTAGTTCGACAGGGAAAGGGATGAACACTGAAGCTTTCTTT. Using reference TRBV19 and TRBJ1-1 for the parts outside the CDR3, the full variable domain is DGGITQSPKYLFRKEGQNVTLSCEQNLNHDAMYWYRQDPGQGLRLIYYSQIVNDFQKGDIAEGYSVSREKKESFPLTVTSAQKNPTAFYLCASSSTGKGMNTEAFFGQGTRLTVV.

The rearrangement uses TRBV6-5 and TRBJ1-5, with TRBD1 matching 9 bases. Germline V gives CDR1 MNHEY, CDR2 SVGAGI. V dropped 6 bases and J dropped 1; count of bases not matched to a gene: 4. CDR3 length: 15 residues. The CDR3 DNA reads as TGTGCCAGCAGACCACAGGGGGCCAGCAATCAGCCCCAGCATTTT. This codes for CASRPQGASNQPQHF.

This rearrangement joins TRBV5-1 to TRBJ1-5; 7 bases align to TRBD1. With 0 bases clipped from V and 4 bases from J, the junction kept 4 bases outside the gene matches. The CDR3 is 15 amino acids. Germline CDR1 is SGHRS and CDR2 is YFSETQ. The CDR3 DNA follows: TGCGCCAGCAGCTTGGTGGCAGGGGGGAATCAGCCCCAGCATTTT. Amino acids: CASSLVAGGNQPQHF.

The chain recombines TRBV14 with TRBJ2-5, with 9 bases lining up with TRBD2. The V gene's germline CDR1 is SGHDN and CDR2 FVKESK. The CDR3 loop spans 17 amino acids. Losses at the gene ends were 6 bases for V and 0 bases for J; bases not matched to a gene: 11. The CDR3 bases are TGTGCCAGCAGTCCATTTCGACTAGCGGCGTACCAAGAGACCCAGTACTTC. This sequence encodes CASSPFRLAAYQETQYF.

J is TRBJ1-6 and V is TRBV7-2, with D uncertain. The CDR3 contains 14 residues. Trimming stripped 4 bases from V and 0 bases from J, with 4 bases between. Per germline, CDR1 SGHTA and CDR2 FQGNSA. The CDR3 protein is CASSSFSYNSPLHF. In DNA, the CDR3 is TGTGCCAGCAGCTCCTTCTCCTATAATTCACCCCTCCACTTT.

The chain uses TRBV7-9 and TRBJ2-6, with 10 bases fitting TRBD1. V shed 4 bases, J shed 3 bases, and the junction held 3 bases outside the gene matches. Germline V gene data show CDR1 as SEHNR and CDR2 as FQNEAQ (reference sequence). This CDR3 spans 16 amino acids. This chain's CDR3 is CASSSGQGDGANVLTF. As DNA, the CDR3 is TGTGCCAGCAGCTCTGGACAGGGGGATGGGGCCAACGTCCTGACTTTC. Full variable domain (missing parts from reference TRBV7-9 and TRBJ2-6): DTGVSQNPRHKITKRGQNVTFRCDPISEHNRLYWYRQTLGQGPEFLTYFQNEAQLEKSRLLSDRFSAERPKGSFSTLEIQRTEQGDSAMYLCASSSGQGDGANVLTFGAGSRLTVL.

CDR3 loop: CASSVAKGNQETQYF. In DNA, the CDR3 is TGTGCCAGCAGCGTGGCGAAGGGGAACCAAGAGACCCAGTACTTC. J is TRBJ2-5 and V is TRBV7-9, with D perhaps matching TRBD1 (5 bases). The V and J ends lost 5 bases and 0 bases respectively, with 13 bases between them. Germline V CDR1 and CDR2: SEHNR, FQNEAQ (reference sequence). This CDR3 has 15 residues.

This sequence joins TRBV28 and TRBJ1-5; 8 positions match TRBD1. J lost 5 bases, V lost 5 bases, and 11 bases had no gene match. CDR1 and CDR2 (germline): MDHEN, SYDVKM. This CDR3 spans 16 amino acids. CDR3: CASSPPWDRLDQPQHF. The CDR3 coding sequence is TGTGCCAGCAGTCCACCATGGGACAGGCTAGATCAGCCCCAGCATTTT.